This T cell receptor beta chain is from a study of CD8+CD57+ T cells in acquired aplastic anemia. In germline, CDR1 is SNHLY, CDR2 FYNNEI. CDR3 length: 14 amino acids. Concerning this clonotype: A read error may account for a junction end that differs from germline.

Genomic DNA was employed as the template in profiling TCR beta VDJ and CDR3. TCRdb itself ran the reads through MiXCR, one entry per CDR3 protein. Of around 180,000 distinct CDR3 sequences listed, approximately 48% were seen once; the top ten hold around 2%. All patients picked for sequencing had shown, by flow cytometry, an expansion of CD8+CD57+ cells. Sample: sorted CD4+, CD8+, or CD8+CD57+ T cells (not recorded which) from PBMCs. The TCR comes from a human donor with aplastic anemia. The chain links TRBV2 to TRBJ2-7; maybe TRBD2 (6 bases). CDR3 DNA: TGTGCCTGCAGTTTTCGACTAGACCCCTACGAGCAGTACTTC. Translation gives CACSFRLDPYEQYF. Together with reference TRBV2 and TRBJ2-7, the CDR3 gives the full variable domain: EPEVTQTPSHQVTQMGQEVILRCVPISNHLYFYWYRQILGQKVEFLVSFYNNEISEKSEIFDDQFSVERPDGSNFTLKIRSTKLEDSAMYFCACSFRLDPYEQYFGPGTRLTVT.